The T cell receptor (beta chain) described here comes from a study of cytotoxic CD8 clonotypes in ibrutinib-treated CLL. About the study: Mean yields were nearly 260,000 productive templates and some 90,000 productive rearrangements per sample.

For TCR beta libraries, roughly 1.9 micrograms of genomic DNA were obtained from cryopreserved PBMCs. Regarding the study as a whole: Public clonotypes showed up rarely, and on treatment they shrank or held steady.

The assay was immunoSEQ multiplex PCR, and TCRdb's table has in-frame clones only and misses some. The table has approximately 350,000 clones, over 55% seen once; the top ten hold approximately 6%. As to this clone: Its antigen is as yet unknown.

The CDR3 spans 17 residues. V gave up 0 bases and J gave up 2 bases; unmatched junction bases: 8. Germline V CDR1 and CDR2: LNHNV, YYDKDF (reference sequence). The sequenced sample was PBMCs, obtained after 36 months of ibrutinib treatment. J is TRBJ1-2 and V is TRBV15; 8 nucleotides align to TRBD1. The clonotype originates from a human donor with chronic lymphocytic leukemia. CDR3 in amino acids: CATSRDRWGQVNYGYTF. The CDR3 bases are TGTGCCACCAGCAGAGATCGGTGGGGACAGGTCAACTATGGCTACACCTTC. Filled out from reference TRBV15 and TRBJ1-2, the complete variable domain reads DAMVIQNPRYQVTQFGKPVTLSCSQTLNHNVMYWYQQKSSQAPKLLFHYYDKDFNNEADTPDNFQSRRPNTSFCFLDIRSPGLGDTAMYLCATSRDRWGQVNYGYTFGSGTRLTVV.